This T cell receptor beta chain was sequenced in a study of regulatory T cells in long-lasting Graves disease. For TCR beta, libraries came from iRepertoire HTBI primers and Arm-PCR of CDR3 regions. TCRdb reprocessed the multiplex PCR reads via MiXCR and lists one record per CDR3 protein. The data hold 600,000 to 650,000 distinct CDR3 sequences, with 15% to 20% observed a single time. The time point denotes: newly diagnosed GD, antithyroid drugs for less than 3 months. With RNA extracted from PBMCs as input, the TCR library was made. This clonotype was counted a few times. These data also featured in a second study, about T cells in Graves' hyperthyroidism and ophthalmopathy.

The specimen was peripheral blood mononuclear cells (PBMCs), collected at new diagnosis, from a patient treated with antithyroid drugs. The source of this sequence is a woman aged 25 to 39 with Graves disease.

The CDR3 reads CASSPRLAGEQFF. In nucleotides, the CDR3 is TGTGCCAGCAGCCCACGACTAGCAGGTGAGCAGTTCTTC. The genes are TRBV28 and TRBJ2-1; TRBD2 matches at 7 bases. After removal of 6 bases from V and 9 bases from J, the junction contained 8 bases not matched to a gene. The germline V gene encodes CDR1 MDHEN and CDR2 SYDVKM. The CDR3 extends over 13 amino acids.